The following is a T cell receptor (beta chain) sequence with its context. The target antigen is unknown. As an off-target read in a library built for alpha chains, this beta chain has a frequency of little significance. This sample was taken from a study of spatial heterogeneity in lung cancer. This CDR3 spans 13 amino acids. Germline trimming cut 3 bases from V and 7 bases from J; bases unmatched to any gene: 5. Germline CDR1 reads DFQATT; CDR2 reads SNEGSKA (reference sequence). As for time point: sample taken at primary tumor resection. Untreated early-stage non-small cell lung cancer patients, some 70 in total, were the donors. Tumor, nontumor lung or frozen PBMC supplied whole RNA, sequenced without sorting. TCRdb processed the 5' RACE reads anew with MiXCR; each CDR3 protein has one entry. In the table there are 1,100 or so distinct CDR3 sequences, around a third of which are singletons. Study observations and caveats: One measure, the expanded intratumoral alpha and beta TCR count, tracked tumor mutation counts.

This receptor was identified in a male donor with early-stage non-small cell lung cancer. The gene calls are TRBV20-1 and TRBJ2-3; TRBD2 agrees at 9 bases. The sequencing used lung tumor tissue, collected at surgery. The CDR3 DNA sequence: TGCAGTGCTAGGATTAGCGGGAGCTATACGCAGTATTTT. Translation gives CSARISGSYTQYF.